This TCR beta chain derives from a study of cytomegalovirus exposure and HLA in healthy donors. The CDR3 length is 13 residues. With V trimmed by 6 bases and J by 4 bases, 4 bases remained unmatched. CDR1 is ENHRY and CDR2 is SYGVKD in the germline V gene. Primers for the PCR totalled 60 Vbeta and 13 Jbeta. Libraries were prepared by immunoSEQ multiplex PCR; TCRdb keeps only in-frame clonotypes and omits some of them. Of about 130,000 clones in the sample, roughly three quarters are singletons; the top ten hold around 1.8%. Sequenced sample: PBMCs. The chain has TRBV10-3 and TRBJ2-3; TRBD1 matches at 7 bases. The receptor's source is a woman in her thirties or forties in good health and CMV-seronegative. Here the CDR3 reads CAIRTGVADTQYF. CDR3 DNA: TGTGCCATCAGAACAGGGGTCGCAGATACGCAGTATTTT.